One and the same sample provided the 20 T cell receptor beta chains below, sequenced in a study of breast tumors, draining lymph nodes, adjacent tissues. Axillary draining lymph nodes of breast cancer patients supplied the node samples. TCRdb itself ran the multiplex PCR reads through MiXCR, one entry per CDR3 protein. The repertoire consists of 200,000 or so distinct CDR3 sequences, with approximately 30% occurring once and the leading ten covering 4.3%. The specimen sequenced was axillary lymph node tissue. These receptors originate from a female donor with breast cancer. Some clones in this sample may be carry-over from other donors' samples.

This clonotype was found many times. The chain is built from TRBV5-6 and TRBJ2-2; D assignment may be TRBD1 or TRBD2 (6 bases each). V lost 0 bases and J lost 7, with 13 bases in between. The CDR3 length is 15 residues. CDR1 is SGHDT and CDR2 is YYEEEE in the germline V gene. CDR3 in DNA: TGTGCCAGCAGCTTGGTTAGGGGGGAAGTCGGGGAGCTGTTTTTT. Its protein product is CASSLVRGEVGELFF.

This clonotype was observed once. The rearrangement links TRBV20-1 to TRBJ2-3, with unresolved D. The ends were cut back, 5 bases at V and 0 bases at J, with 15 bases in the middle. Germline CDR1 reads DFQATT; CDR2 reads SNEGSKA (reference sequence). This CDR3 has 15 amino acids. This chain's CDR3 is CSAESRWGSTDTQYF. CDR3 DNA sequence: TGCAGTGCTGAAAGTAGGTGGGGAAGCACAGATACGCAGTATTTT.

In regard to this clonotype: Just one base apart from a much larger clone, this may be a read error. Because the CDR3 is missing its conserved closing phenylalanine or tryptophan, this is likely a read error. This rearrangement joins TRBV28 to TRBJ2-7; 8 bases map to TRBD1. This CDR3 spans 15 amino acids. Germline CDR1 MDHEN, CDR2 SYDVKM. V lost 6 bases and J lost 3; bases outside the gene matches: 10. The CDR3 DNA is TGTGCCAGCAGGGAAGACAGGGGAGTCTACTACGAGCAGTACCTC. This encodes CASREDRGVYYEQYL.

The chain uses TRBV6-2 or TRBV6-3 and TRBJ2-3; D ambiguous. The CDR3 length is 15 residues. The V gene's germline CDR1 is MNHEY and CDR2 SVGEGT. V lost 5 bases and J lost 2, with 14 bases in between. The CDR3 nucleotides are TGTGCCAGCAGTCGTGGGTCGCACAACACAGATACGCAGTATTTT. The encoded protein is CASSRGSHNTDTQYF.

On this clonotype itself: With a much larger clone just one base away, this may be a read error. V is TRBV6-1 and J is TRBJ2-7; possibly TRBD1 for D (6 bases). The CDR3 is made up of 14 amino acids. Germline V gene data show CDR1 as MNHNS and CDR2 as SASEGT. V dropped 6 bases and J dropped 3 bases, with 15 bases sitting between them. The CDR3, as DNA: TGTGCCAGCAGACCCGGACAGCACCTCTACGAGCAGTACTTC. Protein: CASRPGQHLYEQYF.

This chain joins TRBV25-1 and TRBJ1-4; 7 bases align to TRBD1. With 7 bases clipped from V and 7 bases from J, the junction kept 6 bases outside the gene matches. Germline CDR1 is MGHDK and CDR2 is SYGVNS. CDR3 size: 13 residues. CDR3 bases: TGTGCCAGCAAGGACAGGTTTAGTGAAAAACTGTTTTTT. This sequence encodes CASKDRFSEKLFF.

This clonotype was detected ten times or more. The gene calls are TRBV5-8 and TRBJ2-5; no firm D call. V was pared by 3 bases and J by 5 bases, with 14 bases between. Germline CDR1 SGHTS, CDR2 YDEGEE. There are 14 residues in the CDR3. CDR3 sequence: CASSSGGGKETQYF. In DNA, the CDR3 is TGTGCCAGCAGCTCCGGTGGTGGAAAGGAGACCCAGTACTTC. Complete variable domain (other parts from reference TRBV5-8 and TRBJ2-5): EAGVTQSPTHLIKTRGQQATLRCSPISGHTSVYWYQQALGLGLQFLLWYDEGEERNRGNFPPRFSGRQFPNYSSELNVNALELEDSALYLCASSSGGGKETQYFGPGTRLLVL.

This clonotype has a count of ten or more. The chain uses TRBV7-9 and TRBJ2-5; D might be TRBD1 (6 bases). Germline-derived CDR1 and CDR2 are SEHNR and FQNEAQ (reference sequence). The CDR3 covers 15 residues. V lost 2 bases and J 3 bases, leaving 13 bases between the germline ends. The CDR3 is CASSLTGTPEETQYF. CDR3 bases: TGTGCCAGCAGCTTAACCGGGACACCGGAAGAGACCCAGTACTTC.

The chain uses TRBV20-1 and TRBJ2-3; 7 bases map to TRBD1. The V gene end was trimmed by 0 bases and the J gene end by 2 bases; junction bases not matched to a gene: 5. The V gene's germline CDR1 is DFQATT and CDR2 SNEGSKA (reference sequence). The CDR3 sequence is 15 residues long. The DNA for the CDR3 is TGCAGTGCTAGAGATGTACAGGGGAACACAGATACGCAGTATTTT. Residues: CSARDVQGNTDTQYF.

This clonotype was seen at least ten times. V gene TRBV7-3 combines with J gene TRBJ2-6; D gene ambiguous. This CDR3 contains 15 residues. CDR1 SGHTA and CDR2 FQGTGA come from the germline V gene. V gave up 4 bases and J gave up 0 bases, with 7 bases separating them. As DNA, the CDR3 is TGTGCCAGCAGCTCCGGCAGCTCTGGGGCCAACGTCCTGACTTTC. Translation: CASSSGSSGANVLTF.

J is TRBJ1-1 and V is TRBV12-3 or TRBV12-4, with a weak D call TRBD1 (5 bases). V was shortened by 6 bases and J by 1 base, with 12 bases between the two germline ends. The CDR3 is made up of 14 amino acids. This CDR3 reads CASSTHQGNTEAFF. CDR3 in DNA: TGTGCCAGCAGCACTCACCAGGGGAACACTGAAGCTTTCTTT.

In regard to this clonotype: A read error may explain this, as a much larger clone is one base away. This chain joins TRBV11-2 and TRBJ2-5, with D possibly matching TRBD1 (6 bases). CDR1 and CDR2 from the germline V gene are SGHAT and FQNNGV. The CDR3 consists of 14 residues. The V end lost 5 bases, the J end lost 4 bases, and 14 bases lay between the germline ends. This chain's CDR3 is CASSPQGSPETQYF. In DNA, the CDR3 is TGTGCCAGCAGCCCGCAGGGGTCACCAGAGACCCAGTACTTC. The full variable domain, completed using reference TRBV11-2 and TRBJ2-5, is EAGVAQSPRYKIIEKRQSVAFWCNPISGHATLYWYQQILGQGPKLLIQFQNNGVVDDSQLPKDRFSAERLKGVDSTLKIQPAKLEDSAVYLCASSPQGSPETQYFGPGTRLLVL.

V is TRBV20-1 and J is TRBJ1-4; maybe TRBD1 (5 bases). Germline V gene sequence: CDR1 DFQATT, CDR2 SNEGSKA (reference sequence). This CDR3 contains 15 residues. Trimming pared 1 base from V and 4 bases from J, leaving 13 bases between. The CDR3 DNA sequence: TGCAGTGCTAGAGGCACTAGCGGGGGTAATGAAAAACTGTTTTTT. Translation gives CSARGTSGGNEKLFF.

The rearrangement links TRBV4-1 to TRBJ1-1, with D maybe TRBD1 (6 bases). Germline values: CDR1 MGHRA, CDR2 YSYEKL. The CDR3 contains 16 residues. V was trimmed by 1 base and J by 9 bases, leaving 21 bases between them. DNA for the CDR3: TGCGCCAGCAGCCAAGGCCCCGGACAGAGACGTAGGCAAGCTTTCTTT. This gives the protein CASSQGPGQRRRQAFF.

This clonotype was seen repeatedly, ten times or more. An end of the junction differs from the germline gene, which may be a read error. The rearrangement links TRBV7-9 to TRBJ1-2, with 7 bases fitting TRBD1. The germline gives CDR1 SEHNR, CDR2 FQNEAQ (reference sequence). The CDR3 sequence is 15 residues long. CDR3 bases: TGTGCCAGCAGCCGCCTGGGCAGGGGGATCTATGGCTACCCCTTC. Protein product: CASSRLGRGIYGYPF.

For this clonotype: The junction does not match germline at one end; this may be a read error. The DNA of the CDR3 is TGTGCCAGCCTCGATAGGCCCTATAATTCACCCCCCCACTTT. Residues: CASLDRPYNSPPHF. The chain uses TRBV19 and TRBJ1-6; D not certain. Germline CDR1 reads LNHDA; CDR2 reads SQIVND (reference sequence). The CDR3 extends over 14 amino acids.

This clonotype was seen many times. The V call is TRBV19, the J call TRBJ2-3; a weak D match, TRBD2 (6 bases). CDR1 LNHDA and CDR2 SQIVND come from the germline V gene (reference sequence). Trimming stripped 3 bases from V and 2 bases from J, with 15 bases between. The CDR3 runs 16 residues. The CDR3 region is CASSMGSGSPTDTQYF. CDR3 coding DNA: TGTGCCAGTAGTATGGGGTCCGGGAGCCCCACAGATACGCAGTATTTT.

This clonotype was counted ten times or more. V is TRBV5-1 and J is TRBJ1-4, with TRBD1 matching 7 bases. The CDR3 covers 14 residues. Germline values: CDR1 SGHRS, CDR2 YFSETQ. J lost 2 bases, V lost 4 bases, and 2 bases had no gene match. The CDR3 reads CASSRGGTNEKLFF. CDR3 DNA sequence: TGCGCCAGCAGCCGAGGGGGCACTAATGAAAAACTGTTTTTT.

The chain combines TRBV4-2 with TRBJ1-3; TRBD1 matches at 9 bases. Germline V CDR1 and CDR2: LGHNA, YNFKEQ. V shed 8 bases, J shed 2 bases, and the junction held 10 bases outside the gene matches. CDR3 length: 16 residues. CDR3 bases: TGTGCCAGCGGAAAGGGAGGGACAGGGACTGGAAACACCATATATTTT. Its protein product is CASGKGGTGTGNTIYF.

This clonotype was recorded at least ten times. The chain employs TRBV7-9 and TRBJ2-3; tentatively, D is TRBD1 (5 bases). The CDR3 has 13 amino acids. Germline CDR1 is SEHNR and CDR2 is FQNEAQ (reference sequence). Trimming left V 5 bases short and J 4 bases short, with 10 bases between. CDR3 sequence reads: CASSVLTADTQYF. DNA for the CDR3: TGTGCCAGCAGCGTTCTGACAGCAGATACGCAGTATTTT.